The clone carrying this TCR beta chain came up many times. Germline CDR1 is SGHTA and CDR2 is FQGNSA. The CDR3 loop spans 14 amino acids. J gave up 1 base and V 3 bases, and 2 bases lay outside the gene matches. This sample stems from a study of T-cell reconstitution after alpha-beta-depleted transplantation in children. Preparation of the TCRbeta library involved a method that used unique molecular identifiers. MiXCR, applied by TCRdb to the PCR reads, yields one record per CDR3 protein. The sample lists about 610,000 distinct CDR3 sequences; over 9.5% were seen once. The receptor comes from a human donor who donated a stem cell graft to a child with acute myeloid leukemia. Sequencing used PBMCs from the stem cell graft donor, obtained from the stem cell graft. The chain has TRBV7-2 and TRBJ1-1, with 7 bases aligning to TRBD1. The CDR3 is CASSLGQQNTEAFF. The CDR3 DNA follows: TGTGCCAGCAGCTTGGGACAGCAGAACACTGAAGCTTTCTTT.